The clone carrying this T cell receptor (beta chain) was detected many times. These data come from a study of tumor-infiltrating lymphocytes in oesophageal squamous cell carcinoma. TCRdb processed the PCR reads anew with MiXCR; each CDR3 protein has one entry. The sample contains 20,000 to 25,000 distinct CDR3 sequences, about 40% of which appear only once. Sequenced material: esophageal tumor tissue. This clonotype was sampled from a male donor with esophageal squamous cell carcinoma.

DNA of the CDR3: TGTGCCAGCGGACAGGGGGACAACTCTGGAAACACCATATATTTT. Translation gives CASGQGDNSGNTIYF. The chain joins TRBV5-3 to TRBJ1-3; TRBD1 agrees at 10 bases. TRBV5-3 is identified as an open reading frame with a role that is uncertain. CDR3 length equals 15 residues. J was trimmed by 0 bases and V by 8 bases; bases with no gene match: 5.